A selection of T cell receptor beta chains follows, all from one sample in a study of T cells in Graves' hyperthyroidism and ophthalmopathy. TCRdb redid the calling of the multiplex PCR reads with MiXCR, one entry per CDR3 protein. The profile covers more than 600,000 distinct CDR3 sequences, with about 16% appearing a single time and roughly 8% taken by the ten largest. Sequencing was done on a sample of blood. The receptors stem from a man aged 18 to 29 with Graves' hyperthyroidism. The conserved cysteine and the conserved F or W are not part of the CDR3 here.

J,V,CDR3
TRBJ2-3,TRBV20-1,SPIPAERLADTQY
TRBJ1-1,TRBV20-1,SARDNTEAF
TRBJ1-2,TRBV27,ASSTYSGGLGGYT
TRBJ2-7,TRBV29-1,SVGTRLSYEQY
TRBJ2-5,TRBV28,ASSARDPQEETQY
TRBJ2-7,TRBV7-2,ASSLAGSPDEQY
TRBJ2-5,TRBV18,ASSPVESQETQY
TRBJ2-1,TRBV28,ASSRGPGRWEEQF
TRBJ2-1,TRBV27,ASSTRMGGPTLYNEQF
TRBJ2-7,TRBV29-1,SVGGAVSDEQY
TRBJ2-3,TRBV20-1,SARAWRLADNGGDTQY
TRBJ2-2,TRBV29-1,SVGDRTNTGELF
TRBJ2-3,TRBV19,ASSIDPGSRTDTQY
TRBJ1-2,TRBV6-5,ASSLRQGVEPKDYGYT
TRBJ2-1,TRBV7-8,ASSSLAVSSYNEQF
TRBJ1-5,TRBV7-2,ASSLFGIQPQH
TRBJ2-5,TRBV13,ASRVLGDVGLAEQETQY
TRBJ2-7,TRBV28,ASSLLGVFYEQY
TRBJ2-2,TRBV12-3/TRBV12-4,ASSSRGLSNTGELF
TRBJ1-2,TRBV30,AWNFYSDDGYT
TRBJ2-7,TRBV12-5,ASGRSGTSGRISPYEQY
TRBJ2-7,TRBV20-1,SAQSEFAYEQY
TRBJ2-1,TRBV20-1,SARRREEQF
TRBJ2-3,TRBV20-1,SAPVTSGTDTQY
TRBJ1-1,TRBV20-1,SARARGTEAF
TRBJ2-7,TRBV29-1,SVVSTSPRNEQY
TRBJ2-7,TRBV20-1,SARATGTGEGQY
TRBJ1-3,TRBV20-1,SASRRESGNTIY
TRBJ2-3,TRBV7-9,ASSVSGSLDTQY
TRBJ1-2,TRBV15,ATSRKTPNAGYGYT
TRBJ2-5,TRBV2,ASNPRGFPETQY
TRBJ2-7,TRBV9,ASSVSDNSYEQY
TRBJ2-1,TRBV7-9,ASSLVGREIHNEQF
TRBJ2-1,TRBV4-1,ASSQTGASGRADEQF
TRBJ2-3,TRBV7-3,ASSSGLAGGSPDTQY
TRBJ2-7,TRBV12-3/TRBV12-4,ASSPRTQGPYEQY
TRBJ2-7,TRBV19,ASSIRQGGDYEQY
TRBJ2-7,TRBV28,ASSIAGRRGLDEQY
TRBJ2-7,TRBV4-1,ASSHDSRGRGGYEQY
TRBJ2-3,TRBV20-1,SARWGGSSTDTQY
TRBJ1-6,TRBV2,ASTVGGFLH
TRBJ2-7,TRBV15,ATSPGDSPEEQY
TRBJ2-7,TRBV12-3/TRBV12-4,ASSAGTSIDEQY
TRBJ1-2,TRBV11-2,ASSLVPLGQSDGYT
TRBJ1-6,TRBV7-2,ASSLAAGWNSPLH
TRBJ2-7,TRBV28,ASSSFDRENYEQY
TRBJ2-5,TRBV28,ASSPTFQETQY
TRBJ2-1,TRBV6-1,ASSAGTGYNEQF
TRBJ2-2,TRBV6-1,ASSTGAGELF
TRBJ2-1,TRBV11-2,ASSPARGPYNEQF
TRBJ2-7,TRBV28,ASRFTGNRVYEQY
TRBJ2-1,TRBV7-9,ASSLVGTINNEQF
TRBJ1-2,TRBV18,ASSPTTGGEGYGYT
TRBJ2-1,TRBV6-1,ASSEAANEQF
TRBJ2-7,TRBV11-1,ASSSTGQVPAYEQY
TRBJ1-1,TRBV29-1,SVEGGRFEAF